This TCR beta chain derives from a study of T cells in localized non-small cell lung cancer. General observations from the study: Multi-region tumor sequencing was not done, so intratumor heterogeneity could not be excluded. Paired adjacent lung recovered a median around 62 of the top 100 tumor clones. Longer overall survival was linked to higher blood T cell density. Uninvolved adjacent lung showed the highest T cell clonality, exceeding tumor.

Germline CDR1 reads ENHRY; CDR2 reads SYGVKD. This CDR3 spans 11 amino acids. V trimming: 6 bases; J trimming: 6 bases; junction bases outside the gene matches: 1. On this clone: The antigen is unknown.

Libraries were prepared by immunoSEQ multiplex PCR; TCRdb keeps only in-frame clonotypes and omits some of them. The sample consists of 52,000 or so clones, 75% to 90% of them appearing once. This specimen consisted of peripheral blood, obtained before any cancer treatment. The chain joins TRBV10-3 to TRBJ1-1; 7 nucleotides align to TRBD1. The TCR sequence derives from a male donor older than 55 with stage III squamous cell lung carcinoma. CDR3 in amino acids: CAIRGTAEAFF. CDR3 bases: TGTGCCATCAGGGGGACAGCTGAAGCTTTCTTT.